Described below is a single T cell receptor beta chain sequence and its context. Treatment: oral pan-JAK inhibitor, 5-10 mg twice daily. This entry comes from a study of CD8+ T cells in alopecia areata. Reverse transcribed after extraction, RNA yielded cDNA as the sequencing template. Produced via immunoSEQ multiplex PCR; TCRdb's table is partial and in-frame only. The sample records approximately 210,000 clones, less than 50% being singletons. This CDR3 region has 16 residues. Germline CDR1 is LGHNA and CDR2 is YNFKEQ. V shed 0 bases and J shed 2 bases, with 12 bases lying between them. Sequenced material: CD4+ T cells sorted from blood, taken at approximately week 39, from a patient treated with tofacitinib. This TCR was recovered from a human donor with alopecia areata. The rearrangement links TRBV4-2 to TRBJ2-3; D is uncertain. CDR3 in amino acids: CASSQELLVFTDTQYF. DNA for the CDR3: TGTGCCAGCAGCCAAGAGTTGCTAGTTTTCACAGATACGCAGTATTTT.